The clone carrying this TCR beta chain was observed many times. What it binds is not known. The use of genomic DNA as template underpinned the TCR beta VDJ and CDR3 profiling. A single record per CDR3 protein comes from TCRdb applying MiXCR to the reads. The sample comprises fewer than 250,000 distinct CDR3 sequences, roughly 53% of which are singletons, and less than 20% rests with the top ten. Germline V gene data show CDR1 as SGHTA and CDR2 as FQGNSA. V lost 1 base, J lost 0 bases, and 11 bases lay in between. This CDR3 region has 16 residues. Patients who underwent sequencing had shown CD8+CD57+ cell expansion by flow cytometry. Diagnosis of severe acquired aplastic anemia applied to all patients. Untreated patients provided the blood samples, with no therapy given before sampling. This entry is derived from a study of CD8+CD57+ T cells in acquired aplastic anemia. Study-level points and caveats: A set of about 28 CD8+ CDR3 sequences was shared between patients and controls, and these sequences appeared highly expressed in patients.

The chain employs TRBV7-2 and TRBJ2-3; either TRBD1 or TRBD2 may fit D (6 bases each). The specimen was sorted CD4+, CD8+, or CD8+CD57+ T cells (not recorded which) from PBMCs. The receptor comes from a human donor with aplastic anemia. The CDR3 sequence: CASSLDGGLSTDTQYF. For the CDR3, the DNA is TGTGCCAGCAGCTTAGATGGGGGGCTAAGCACAGATACGCAGTATTTT.